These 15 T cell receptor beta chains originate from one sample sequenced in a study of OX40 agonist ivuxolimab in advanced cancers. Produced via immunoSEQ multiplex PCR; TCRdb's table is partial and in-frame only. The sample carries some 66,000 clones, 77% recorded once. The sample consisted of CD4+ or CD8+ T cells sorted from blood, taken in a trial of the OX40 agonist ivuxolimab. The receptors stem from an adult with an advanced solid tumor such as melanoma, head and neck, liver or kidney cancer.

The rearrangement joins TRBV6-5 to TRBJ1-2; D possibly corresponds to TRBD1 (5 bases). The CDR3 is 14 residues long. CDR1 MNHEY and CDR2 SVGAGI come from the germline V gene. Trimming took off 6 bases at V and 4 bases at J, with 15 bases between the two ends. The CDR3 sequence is CASSLLDSFYGYTF. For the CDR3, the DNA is TGTGCCAGCAGCCTCCTCGACAGCTTCTATGGCTACACCTTC.

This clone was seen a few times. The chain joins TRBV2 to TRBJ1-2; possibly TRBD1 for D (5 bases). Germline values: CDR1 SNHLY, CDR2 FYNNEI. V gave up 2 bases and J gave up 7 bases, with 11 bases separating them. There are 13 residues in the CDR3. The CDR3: CASSEFGGSGYTF. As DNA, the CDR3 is TGTGCCAGCAGTGAATTTGGGGGATCTGGCTACACCTTC.

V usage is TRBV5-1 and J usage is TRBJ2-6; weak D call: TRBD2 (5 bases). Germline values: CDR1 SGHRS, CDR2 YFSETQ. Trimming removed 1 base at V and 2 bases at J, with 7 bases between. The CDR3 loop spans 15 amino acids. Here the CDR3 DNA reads TGCGCCAGCAGCTTGTTCGGGGCTGGGGCCAACGTCCTGACTTTC. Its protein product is CASSLFGAGANVLTF.

CDR3 bases: TGTGCCAGCGCAAAACAGGGAGGCACCGGGGAGCTGTTTTTT. Translated: CASAKQGGTGELFF. J is TRBJ2-2 and V is TRBV11-2; D may be TRBD1 or TRBD2 (6 bases each). Trimming pared 8 bases from V and 4 bases from J, leaving 14 bases between. CDR1 SGHAT and CDR2 FQNNGV come from the germline V gene. The CDR3 extends over 14 amino acids.

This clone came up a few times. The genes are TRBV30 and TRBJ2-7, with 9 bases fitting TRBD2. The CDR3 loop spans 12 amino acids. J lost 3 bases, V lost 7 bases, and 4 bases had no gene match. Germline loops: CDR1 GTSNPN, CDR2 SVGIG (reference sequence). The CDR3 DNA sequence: TGTGCCTCGGTGACTAGCGGCTACGAGCAGTACTTC. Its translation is CASVTSGYEQYF.

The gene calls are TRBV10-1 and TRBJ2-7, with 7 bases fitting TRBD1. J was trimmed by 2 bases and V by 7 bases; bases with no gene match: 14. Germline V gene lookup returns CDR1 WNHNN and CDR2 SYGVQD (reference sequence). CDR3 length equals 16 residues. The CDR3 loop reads CASNLPPSGTAYEQYF. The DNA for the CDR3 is TGCGCCAGCAATCTACCCCCCTCCGGGACAGCCTACGAGCAGTACTTC.

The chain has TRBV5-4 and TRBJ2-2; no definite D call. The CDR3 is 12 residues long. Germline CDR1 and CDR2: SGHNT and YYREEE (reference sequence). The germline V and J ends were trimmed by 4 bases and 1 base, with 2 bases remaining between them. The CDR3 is CASSLNTGELFF. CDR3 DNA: TGTGCCAGCAGCCTGAACACCGGGGAGCTGTTTTTT.

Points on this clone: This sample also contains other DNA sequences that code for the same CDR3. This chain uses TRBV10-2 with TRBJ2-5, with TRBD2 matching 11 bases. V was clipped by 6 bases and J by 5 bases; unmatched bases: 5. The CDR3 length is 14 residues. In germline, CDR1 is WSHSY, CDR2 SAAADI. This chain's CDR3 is CASSGTSGGETQYF. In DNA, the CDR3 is TGCGCCAGCAGCGGGACTAGCGGTGGGGAGACCCAGTACTTC.

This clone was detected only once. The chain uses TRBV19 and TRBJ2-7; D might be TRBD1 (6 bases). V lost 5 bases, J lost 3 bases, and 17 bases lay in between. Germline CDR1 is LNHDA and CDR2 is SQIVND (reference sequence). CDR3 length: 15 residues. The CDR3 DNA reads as TGTGCCAGTAGTCTTAAGGGACATGCCGACTACGAGCAGTACTTC. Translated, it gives CASSLKGHADYEQYF.

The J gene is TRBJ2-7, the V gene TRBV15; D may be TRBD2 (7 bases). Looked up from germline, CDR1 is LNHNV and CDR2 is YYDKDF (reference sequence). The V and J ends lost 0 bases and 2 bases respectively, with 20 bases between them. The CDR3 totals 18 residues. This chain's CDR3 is CATSRDLSGGITTYEQYF. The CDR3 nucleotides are TGTGCCACCAGCAGAGATCTTTCGGGGGGCATCACCACCTACGAGCAGTACTTC.

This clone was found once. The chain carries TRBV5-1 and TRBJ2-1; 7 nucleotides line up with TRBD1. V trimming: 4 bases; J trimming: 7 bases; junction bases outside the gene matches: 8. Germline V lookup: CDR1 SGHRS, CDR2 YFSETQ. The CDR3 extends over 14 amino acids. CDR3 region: CASSRGTDKNEQFF. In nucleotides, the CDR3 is TGCGCCAGCAGCCGAGGGACAGACAAAAATGAGCAGTTCTTC.

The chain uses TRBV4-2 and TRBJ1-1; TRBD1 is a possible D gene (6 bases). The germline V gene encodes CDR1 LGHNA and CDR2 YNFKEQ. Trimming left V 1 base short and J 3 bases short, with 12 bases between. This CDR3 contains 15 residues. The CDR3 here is CASSQALGQYTEAFF. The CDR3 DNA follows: TGTGCCAGCAGCCAAGCTCTGGGACAATACACTGAAGCTTTCTTT.

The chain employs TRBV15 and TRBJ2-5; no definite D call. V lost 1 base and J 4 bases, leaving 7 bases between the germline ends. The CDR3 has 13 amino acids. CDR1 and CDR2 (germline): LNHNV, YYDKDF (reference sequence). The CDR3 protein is CATSRGSRETQYF. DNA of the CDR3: TGTGCCACCAGCAGAGGTAGCAGAGAGACCCAGTACTTC.

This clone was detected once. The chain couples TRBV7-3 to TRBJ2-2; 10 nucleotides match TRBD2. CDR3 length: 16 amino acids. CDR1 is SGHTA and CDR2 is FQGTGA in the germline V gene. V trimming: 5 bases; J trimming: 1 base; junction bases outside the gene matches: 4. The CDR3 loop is CASSPVAGGNTGELFF. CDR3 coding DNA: TGTGCCAGCAGCCCCGTAGCGGGAGGGAACACCGGGGAGCTGTTTTTT.

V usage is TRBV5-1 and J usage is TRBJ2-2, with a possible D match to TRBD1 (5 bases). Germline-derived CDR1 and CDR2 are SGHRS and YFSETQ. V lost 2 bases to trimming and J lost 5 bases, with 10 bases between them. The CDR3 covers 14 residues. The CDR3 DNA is TGCGCCAGCAGCTTTGGCCAGGGAACCGGGGAGCTGTTTTTT. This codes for CASSFGQGTGELFF.